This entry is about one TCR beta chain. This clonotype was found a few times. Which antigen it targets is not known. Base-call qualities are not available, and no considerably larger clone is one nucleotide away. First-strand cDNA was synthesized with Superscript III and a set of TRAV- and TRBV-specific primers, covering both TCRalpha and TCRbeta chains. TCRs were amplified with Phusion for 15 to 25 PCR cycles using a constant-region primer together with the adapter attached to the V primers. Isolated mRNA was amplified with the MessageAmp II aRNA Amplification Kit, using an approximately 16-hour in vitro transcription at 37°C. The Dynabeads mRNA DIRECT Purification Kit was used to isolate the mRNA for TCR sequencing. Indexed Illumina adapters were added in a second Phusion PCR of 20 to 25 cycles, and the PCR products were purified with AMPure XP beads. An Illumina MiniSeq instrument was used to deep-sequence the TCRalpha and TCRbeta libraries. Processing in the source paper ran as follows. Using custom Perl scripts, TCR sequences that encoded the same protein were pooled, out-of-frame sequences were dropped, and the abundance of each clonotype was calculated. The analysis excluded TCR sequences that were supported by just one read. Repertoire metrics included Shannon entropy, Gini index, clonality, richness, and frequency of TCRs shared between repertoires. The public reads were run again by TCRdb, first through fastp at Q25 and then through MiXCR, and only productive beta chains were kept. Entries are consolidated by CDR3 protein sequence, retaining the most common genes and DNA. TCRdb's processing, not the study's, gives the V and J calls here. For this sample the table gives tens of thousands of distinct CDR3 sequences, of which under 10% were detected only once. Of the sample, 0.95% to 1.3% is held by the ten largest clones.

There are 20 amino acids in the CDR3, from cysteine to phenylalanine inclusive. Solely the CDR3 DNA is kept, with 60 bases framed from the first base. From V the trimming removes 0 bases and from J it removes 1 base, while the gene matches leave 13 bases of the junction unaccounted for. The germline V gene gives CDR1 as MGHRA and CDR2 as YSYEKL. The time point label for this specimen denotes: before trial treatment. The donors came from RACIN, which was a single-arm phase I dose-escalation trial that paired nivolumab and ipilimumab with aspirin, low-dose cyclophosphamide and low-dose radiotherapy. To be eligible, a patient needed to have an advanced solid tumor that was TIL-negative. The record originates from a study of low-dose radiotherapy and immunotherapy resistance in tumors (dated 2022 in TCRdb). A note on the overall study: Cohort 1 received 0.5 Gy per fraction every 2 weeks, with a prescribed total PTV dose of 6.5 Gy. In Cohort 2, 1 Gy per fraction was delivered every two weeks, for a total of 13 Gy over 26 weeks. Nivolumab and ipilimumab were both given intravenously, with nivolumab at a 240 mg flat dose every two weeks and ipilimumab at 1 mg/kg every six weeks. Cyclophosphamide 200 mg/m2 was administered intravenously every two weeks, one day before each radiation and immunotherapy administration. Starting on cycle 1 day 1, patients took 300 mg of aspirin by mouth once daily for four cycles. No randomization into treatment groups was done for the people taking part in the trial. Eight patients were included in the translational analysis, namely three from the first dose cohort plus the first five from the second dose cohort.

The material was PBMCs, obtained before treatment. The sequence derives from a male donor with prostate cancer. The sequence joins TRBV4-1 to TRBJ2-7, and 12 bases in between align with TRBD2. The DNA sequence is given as TGCGCCAGCAGCCAAGATTTTGCTAGCGGGAGGGTCTCAATATCCTACGAGCAGTACTTC. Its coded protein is CASSQDFASGRVSISYEQYF.